The 20 T cell receptor beta chains presented below share a single source sample, sequenced in a study of T-cell memory formation after mild COVID-19. One entry per CDR3 protein, called by TCRdb with MiXCR from the 5' RACE reads. The repertoire holds 400,000 or so distinct CDR3 sequences, with 20% as singletons. The source material was PBMCs or a T cell subset sorted from them (not recorded which). The origin of the receptors is an adult woman who had mild COVID-19 (a few samples of this study predate the infection). Cell type and time point are not known.

This chain joins TRBV19 and TRBJ2-2, with TRBD2 matching 10 bases. Germline V gene sequence: CDR1 LNHDA, CDR2 SQIVND (reference sequence). CDR3 length equals 15 residues. With V trimmed by 7 bases and J by 5 bases, 7 bases remained unmatched. CDR3 in amino acids: CASTDNSGRTGELFF. CDR3 sequence (DNA): TGTGCCAGTACGGATAATAGCGGGAGGACCGGGGAGCTGTTTTTT.

This clonotype was counted only a few times. The CDR3 sequence is CASSERGGFETQYF. The CDR3 DNA reads TGTGCCAGCAGCGAGCGGGGGGGCTTCGAGACCCAGTACTTC. The V call is TRBV3-1, the J call TRBJ2-5; 10 bases are shared with TRBD2. The CDR3 covers 14 residues. V was pared by 5 bases and J by 5 bases, with 5 bases of the junction left unmatched. Germline V lookup: CDR1 LGHDT, CDR2 YNNKEL (reference sequence).

The J gene is TRBJ2-3, the V gene TRBV13, with 14 bases fitting TRBD2. The CDR3 is made up of 17 amino acids. The ends lost 1 base at V and 2 bases at J; junction bases unmatched: 2. Germline V gives CDR1 PRHDT, CDR2 FYEKMQ (reference sequence). CDR3: CASSLVGLAGVTDTQYF. CDR3 sequence (DNA): TGTGCCAGCAGCTTAGTGGGACTAGCGGGAGTCACAGATACGCAGTATTTT.

The chain links TRBV5-6 to TRBJ1-1; 7 nucleotides match TRBD1. The CDR3 runs 15 residues. V gave up 0 bases and J gave up 5 bases; unmatched junction bases: 7. Germline CDR1 SGHDT, CDR2 YYEEEE. The DNA of the CDR3 is TGTGCCAGCAGCTTGGGACGACAGGGATGGACTGAAGCTTTCTTT. Amino acids: CASSLGRQGWTEAFF.

This clonotype was picked up many times. The chain has TRBV4-3 and TRBJ2-3; 10 bases align to TRBD2. The CDR3 spans 18 residues. The germline V gene encodes CDR1 LGHNA and CDR2 YSLEER. The V and J ends lost 0 bases and 5 bases, in that order; junction bases with no gene match: 11. The CDR3 reads CASSQEVGLAGAVDTQYF. The CDR3 DNA is TGCGCCAGCAGCCAAGAAGTAGGCCTAGCGGGAGCGGTAGATACGCAGTATTTT.

This clonotype was counted at least ten times. The J gene is TRBJ1-3, the V gene TRBV20-1; D remains ambiguous. The ends were cut back, 4 bases at V and 0 bases at J, with 13 bases in the middle. The CDR3 covers 15 residues. Per the germline V gene, CDR1 is DFQATT and CDR2 is SNEGSKA (reference sequence). The CDR3 loop reads CSAIGRSISGNTIYF. The CDR3 nucleotides are TGCAGTGCTATAGGCAGGAGCATCTCTGGAAACACCATATATTTT.

The chain links TRBV20-1 to TRBJ2-2; 10 positions agree with TRBD2. CDR1 and CDR2 (germline): DFQATT, SNEGSKA (reference sequence). The CDR3 runs to 15 residues. V was clipped by 6 bases and J by 1 base; unmatched bases: 5. The DNA of the CDR3 is TGCAGTGCGATCCTAGCGGGGGTGAACACCGGGGAGCTGTTTTTT. The encoded protein is CSAILAGVNTGELFF.

The rearrangement uses TRBV5-4 and TRBJ2-5; the match to TRBD2 covers 8 bases. Per germline, CDR1 SGHNT and CDR2 YYREEE (reference sequence). After removal of 5 bases from V and 2 bases from J, the junction contained 8 bases not matched to a gene. CDR3 length equals 15 residues. The CDR3 DNA reads as TGTGCCAGCAGTCCTCGACCTAGCGGGCAAGAGACCCAGTACTTC. Translation gives CASSPRPSGQETQYF.

As to this clonotype: One end of the junction fails to match germline, which may point to a read error. The genes are TRBV20-1 and TRBJ1-2; no definite D call. Germline assignment: CDR1 DFQATT and CDR2 SNEGSKA (reference sequence). The CDR3 is made up of 10 amino acids. The CDR3 sequence is CSASGTVFKW. DNA for the CDR3: TGCAGTGCTAGTGGAACGGTGTTCAAATGG.

This clonotype turned up a few times. The J gene is TRBJ1-5, the V gene TRBV5-1; D unclear. The CDR3 is made up of 10 amino acids. V was shortened by 8 bases and J by 5 bases, with 5 bases between the two germline ends. The V gene's germline CDR1 is SGHRS and CDR2 YFSETQ. CDR3 sequence: CASFHQPQHF. Written as DNA, the CDR3 is TGCGCCAGTTTCCATCAGCCCCAGCATTTT.

This chain connects TRBV6-2 or TRBV6-3 to TRBJ1-1; TRBD1 matches at 7 bases. There are 15 residues in the CDR3. Per germline, CDR1 MNHEY and CDR2 SVGEGT. With V trimmed by 8 bases and J by 1 base, 10 bases remained unmatched. This CDR3 reads CASGRGLRGNTEAFF. The CDR3 DNA sequence: TGTGCCAGCGGTAGGGGGCTTCGGGGGAACACTGAAGCTTTCTTT.

The rearrangement joins TRBV7-9 to TRBJ2-5; perhaps D is TRBD1 or TRBD2 (5 bases each). Trimming took off 5 bases at V and 5 bases at J, with 18 bases between the two ends. Germline CDR1 is SEHNR and CDR2 is FQNEAQ (reference sequence). CDR3 length: 15 residues. CDR3 bases: TGTGCCAGCAGCCCCCGGGACGGTGGCGGGGAGACCCAGTACTTC. The encoded protein is CASSPRDGGGETQYF.

This clonotype was recorded a few times. The chain recombines TRBV10-3 with TRBJ2-3; possibly TRBD2 for D (5 bases). V was shortened by 6 bases and J by 0 bases, with 13 bases between the two germline ends. Germline-derived CDR1 and CDR2 are ENHRY and SYGVKD. The CDR3 has 15 residues. This CDR3 is CAISPRADSTDTQYF. DNA for the CDR3: TGTGCCATCAGCCCTCGAGCGGACAGCACAGATACGCAGTATTTT.

V usage is TRBV5-6 and J usage is TRBJ2-2; D may be TRBD1 (6 bases). Germline-derived CDR1 and CDR2 are SGHDT and YYEEEE. The CDR3 is made up of 14 amino acids. V was pared by 5 bases and J by 5 bases, with 13 bases between. CDR3 DNA sequence: TGTGCCAGCAGATCGACAGGTCCGACCGGGGAGCTGTTTTTT. Its protein product is CASRSTGPTGELFF.

This clonotype turned up a few times. The chain uses TRBV12-3 or TRBV12-4 and TRBJ1-5; weak D call: TRBD1 (6 bases). The CDR3 runs 14 residues. V gave up 8 bases and J gave up 1 base, with 12 bases separating them. This CDR3 reads CASQGLVSNQPQHF. CDR3 DNA sequence: TGTGCCAGCCAGGGGCTGGTAAGCAATCAGCCCCAGCATTTT.

This clonotype was seen many times. This chain connects TRBV15 to TRBJ1-2, with a tentative D call TRBD1 (6 bases). Per germline, CDR1 LNHNV and CDR2 YYDKDF (reference sequence). With 2 bases removed from V and 3 bases from J, the gap between germline ends came to 16 bases. There are 16 residues in the CDR3. Written as DNA, the CDR3 is TGTGCCACCAGCAGAACGGAACTGGACAGCGACTATGGCTACACCTTC. Its translation: CATSRTELDSDYGYTF.

The V call is TRBV12-3 or TRBV12-4, the J call TRBJ2-7; D may be TRBD2 (5 bases). With 2 bases removed from V and 2 bases from J, the gap between germline ends came to 10 bases. The CDR3 consists of 14 residues. CDR3 region: CASSLSLATYEQYF. CDR3 DNA sequence: TGTGCCAGCAGTTTAAGTCTAGCTACCTACGAGCAGTACTTC.

V gene TRBV6-2 or TRBV6-3 combines with J gene TRBJ2-7; D is tentatively TRBD1 or TRBD2 (5 bases each). CDR1 is MNHEY and CDR2 is SVGEGT in the germline V gene. The CDR3 spans 15 residues. V gave up 2 bases and J gave up 2 bases, with 13 bases separating them. CDR3 amino acids: CASSYRDVGAYEQYF. CDR3 DNA: TGTGCCAGCAGTTACCGGGACGTGGGGGCCTACGAGCAGTACTTC.

This chain joins TRBV5-1 and TRBJ2-3; 7 bases are a match to TRBD1. Germline V gene data show CDR1 as SGHRS and CDR2 as YFSETQ. The length of the CDR3 is 15 residues. Trimming removed 2 bases from V and 4 bases from J; junction bases left unmatched: 7. CDR3 loop: CASSFGTAVADTQYF. In DNA, the CDR3 is TGCGCCAGCAGCTTTGGGACAGCCGTTGCAGATACGCAGTATTTT.

This clonotype appeared a few times. The V call is TRBV2, the J call TRBJ1-1; D is unresolved. This CDR3 contains 15 residues. From germline, CDR1 is SNHLY and CDR2 FYNNEI. Trimming took off 6 bases at V and 1 base at J, with 15 bases between the two ends. CDR3 DNA sequence: TGTGCCAGCAGAGCCCCAACAAGAGGGAACACTGAAGCTTTCTTT. Its protein is CASRAPTRGNTEAFF.